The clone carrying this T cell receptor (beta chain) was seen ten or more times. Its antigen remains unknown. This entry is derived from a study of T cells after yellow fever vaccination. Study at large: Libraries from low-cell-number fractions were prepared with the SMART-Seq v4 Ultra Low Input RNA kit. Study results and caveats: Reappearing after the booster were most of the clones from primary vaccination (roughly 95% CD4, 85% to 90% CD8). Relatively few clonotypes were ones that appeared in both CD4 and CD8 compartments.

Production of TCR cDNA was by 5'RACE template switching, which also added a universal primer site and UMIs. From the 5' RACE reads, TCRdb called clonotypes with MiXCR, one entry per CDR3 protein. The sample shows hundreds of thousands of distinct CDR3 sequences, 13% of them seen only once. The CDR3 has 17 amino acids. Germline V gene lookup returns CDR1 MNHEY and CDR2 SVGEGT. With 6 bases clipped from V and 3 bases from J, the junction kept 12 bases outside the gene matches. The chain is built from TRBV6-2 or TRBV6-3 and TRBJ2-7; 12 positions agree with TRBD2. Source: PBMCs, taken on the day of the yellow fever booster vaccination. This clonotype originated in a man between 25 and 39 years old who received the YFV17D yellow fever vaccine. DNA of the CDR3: TGTGCCAGCAGCCTAGGACTAGCGGGAAGGTTAAGCTACGAGCAGTACTTC. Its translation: CASSLGLAGRLSYEQYF.